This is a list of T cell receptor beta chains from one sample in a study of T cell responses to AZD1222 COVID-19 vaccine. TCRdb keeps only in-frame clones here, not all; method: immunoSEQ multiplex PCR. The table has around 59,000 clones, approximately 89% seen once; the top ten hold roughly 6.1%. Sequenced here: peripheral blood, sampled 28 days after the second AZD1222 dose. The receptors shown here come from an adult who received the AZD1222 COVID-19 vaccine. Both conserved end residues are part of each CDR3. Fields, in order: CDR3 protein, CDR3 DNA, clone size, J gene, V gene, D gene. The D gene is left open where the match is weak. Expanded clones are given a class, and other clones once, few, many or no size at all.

cdr3_aa: CASSLKFSYEQYF; cdr3_nt: TGTGCCAGCAGTTTAAAGTTCTCCTACGAGCAGTACTTC; clone_size: .; j_call: TRBJ2-7; v_call: TRBV27; d_call: .
cdr3_aa: CASSFNSRETQYF; cdr3_nt: TGTGCCAGCAGTTTTAACTCCCGAGAGACCCAGTACTTC; clone_size: .; j_call: TRBJ2-5; v_call: TRBV12-3/TRBV12-4; d_call: .
cdr3_aa: CASSSSGGNQPQHF; cdr3_nt: TGTGCCAGCAGTTCGTCAGGGGGCAATCAGCCCCAGCATTTT; clone_size: .; j_call: TRBJ1-5; v_call: TRBV28; d_call: .
cdr3_aa: CASSIGQGSEQYF; cdr3_nt: TGTGCCAGTAGTATTGGACAGGGGTCCGAGCAGTACTTC; clone_size: .; j_call: TRBJ2-7; v_call: TRBV19; d_call: TRBD1
cdr3_aa: CAWSAGQGSGNTIYF; cdr3_nt: TGTGCCTGGAGTGCGGGTCAGGGTAGTGGAAACACCATATATTTT; clone_size: once; j_call: TRBJ1-3; v_call: TRBV30; d_call: .
cdr3_aa: CASSYASGPMNTEAFF; cdr3_nt: TGTGCCAGCAGTTACGCGTCAGGGCCTATGAACACTGAAGCTTTCTTT; clone_size: .; j_call: TRBJ1-1; v_call: TRBV6-5; d_call: .
cdr3_aa: CSASMTGGAATEAFF; cdr3_nt: TGCAGTGCTAGTATGACAGGGGGGGCAGCAACTGAAGCTTTCTTT; clone_size: once; j_call: TRBJ1-1; v_call: TRBV20-1; d_call: TRBD1
cdr3_aa: CASSPPLGRNQPQHF; cdr3_nt: TGTGCCAGCAGCCCCCCCCTAGGCCGAAATCAGCCCCAGCATTTT; clone_size: .; j_call: TRBJ1-5; v_call: TRBV7-8; d_call: .
cdr3_aa: CATSDRQETQYF; cdr3_nt: TGTGCCACCAGTGATCGCCAAGAGACCCAGTACTTC; clone_size: .; j_call: TRBJ2-5; v_call: TRBV24-1; d_call: .
cdr3_aa: CASAAGSSYEQYF; cdr3_nt: TGTGCCAGCGCCGCAGGGTCCTCCTACGAGCAGTACTTC; clone_size: .; j_call: TRBJ2-7; v_call: TRBV6-5; d_call: .
cdr3_aa: CASSPRTAPNSNQPQHF; cdr3_nt: TGTGCCAGCAGCCCCCGGACAGCGCCCAATAGCAATCAGCCCCAGCATTTT; clone_size: .; j_call: TRBJ1-5; v_call: TRBV11-2; d_call: .
cdr3_aa: CASRRLAGDQETQYF; cdr3_nt: TGTGCCAGTAGACGACTAGCGGGGGACCAAGAGACCCAGTACTTC; clone_size: .; j_call: TRBJ2-5; v_call: TRBV19; d_call: TRBD2
cdr3_aa: CASSNPTGELFF; cdr3_nt: TGTGCCAGCAGCAACCCCACCGGGGAGCTGTTTTTT; clone_size: .; j_call: TRBJ2-2; v_call: TRBV28; d_call: .
cdr3_aa: CASSGGTGGLRNYGYTF; cdr3_nt: TGTGCCAGCAGCGGCGGGACAGGTGGGTTGAGAAACTATGGCTACACCTTC; clone_size: .; j_call: TRBJ1-2; v_call: TRBV9; d_call: TRBD1
cdr3_aa: CASNLAGGLTDTQYF; cdr3_nt: TGTGCCAGCAATCTAGCGGGGGGGCTCACAGATACGCAGTATTTT; clone_size: few; j_call: TRBJ2-3; v_call: TRBV21-1; d_call: .
cdr3_aa: CGVGTGQPQHF; cdr3_nt: TGTGGGGTGGGGACCGGTCAGCCCCAGCATTTT; clone_size: .; j_call: TRBJ1-5; v_call: TRBV6-5; d_call: .
cdr3_aa: CASSQDSRSYNSPLHF; cdr3_nt: TGTGCCAGCAGCCAGGACTCCCGCTCCTATAATTCACCCCTCCACTTT; clone_size: .; j_call: TRBJ1-6; v_call: TRBV11-1; d_call: .
cdr3_aa: CATRPETGAEAFF; cdr3_nt: TGTGCCACCAGGCCGGAGACAGGAGCTGAAGCTTTCTTT; clone_size: .; j_call: TRBJ1-1; v_call: TRBV24-1; d_call: .
cdr3_aa: CAGGTGIYEQYF; cdr3_nt: TGTGCCGGAGGGACAGGAATCTACGAGCAGTACTTC; clone_size: few; j_call: TRBJ2-7; v_call: TRBV30; d_call: TRBD1
cdr3_aa: CASSLWDYGYTF; cdr3_nt: TGTGCCAGCAGCTTGTGGGACTATGGCTACACCTTC; clone_size: .; j_call: TRBJ1-2; v_call: TRBV5-4; d_call: .
cdr3_aa: CASSVGGGGSNQPQHF; cdr3_nt: TGTGCCAGCAGCGTAGGAGGGGGGGGTTCGAATCAGCCCCAGCATTTT; clone_size: .; j_call: TRBJ1-5; v_call: TRBV9; d_call: .
cdr3_aa: CASWEAGGHYEQYF; cdr3_nt: TGTGCCTCCTGGGAGGCGGGAGGGCACTACGAGCAGTACTTC; clone_size: .; j_call: TRBJ2-7; v_call: TRBV10-3; d_call: TRBD2
cdr3_aa: CASSAVAGGTDTQYF; cdr3_nt: TGTGCCAGCAGCGCCGTAGCGGGAGGGACAGATACGCAGTATTTT; clone_size: .; j_call: TRBJ2-3; v_call: TRBV5-4; d_call: TRBD2
cdr3_aa: CASSSEETQYF; cdr3_nt: TGTGCCAGCAGCTCTGAAGAGACCCAGTACTTC; clone_size: .; j_call: TRBJ2-5; v_call: TRBV7-9; d_call: .
cdr3_aa: CASSPRTSGRNYNEQFF; cdr3_nt: TGTGCCAGCAGCCCGAGAACTAGCGGGAGAAACTACAATGAGCAGTTCTTC; clone_size: .; j_call: TRBJ2-1; v_call: TRBV3-1/TRBV3-2; d_call: TRBD2
cdr3_aa: CSVEDRQGSGRVTDTQYF; cdr3_nt: TGCAGCGTTGAAGATAGGCAGGGAAGCGGGAGGGTCACAGATACGCAGTATTTT; clone_size: .; j_call: TRBJ2-3; v_call: TRBV29-1; d_call: TRBD2
cdr3_aa: CASDGRDFTDTQYF; cdr3_nt: TGTGCCAGCGATGGGCGTGACTTCACAGATACGCAGTATTTT; clone_size: .; j_call: TRBJ2-3; v_call: TRBV16; d_call: .
cdr3_aa: CASVIFGGQETQYF; cdr3_nt: TGTGCCAGCGTGATCTTCGGGGGTCAAGAGACCCAGTACTTC; clone_size: .; j_call: TRBJ2-5; v_call: TRBV2; d_call: .
cdr3_aa: CASAPGAPSYEQYF; cdr3_nt: TGCGCCAGCGCGCCCGGGGCGCCCTCCTACGAGCAGTACTTC; clone_size: .; j_call: TRBJ2-7; v_call: TRBV4-1; d_call: .
cdr3_aa: CASSVAPLAGNEQYF; cdr3_nt: TGTGCCAGCAGCGTAGCCCCCCTAGCGGGTAACGAGCAGTACTTC; clone_size: .; j_call: TRBJ2-7; v_call: TRBV9; d_call: TRBD2
cdr3_aa: CASSYSKLEQFF; cdr3_nt: TGTGCCAGCAGTTACTCGAAGCTAGAGCAGTTCTTC; clone_size: .; j_call: TRBJ2-1; v_call: TRBV12-3/TRBV12-4; d_call: .
cdr3_aa: CASSLKGNTIYF; cdr3_nt: TGCGCCAGCAGCTTGAAAGGAAACACCATATATTTT; clone_size: .; j_call: TRBJ1-3; v_call: TRBV5-1; d_call: .
cdr3_aa: CAISGRGGTQKDEAFF; cdr3_nt: TGTGCCATCAGTGGAAGGGGGGGCACCCAGAAGGATGAAGCTTTCTTT; clone_size: .; j_call: TRBJ1-1; v_call: TRBV10-3; d_call: .
cdr3_aa: CAWSVQGGVGSPLHF; cdr3_nt: TGTGCCTGGAGTGTTCAAGGTGGGGTGGGTTCACCCCTCCACTTT; clone_size: .; j_call: TRBJ1-6; v_call: TRBV30; d_call: .
cdr3_aa: CASRPGLAGSYEQYF; cdr3_nt: TGTGCCAGCAGACCCGGACTAGCGGGATCCTACGAGCAGTACTTC; clone_size: .; j_call: TRBJ2-7; v_call: TRBV7-2; d_call: TRBD2
cdr3_aa: CASSWGQHYNSPLHF; cdr3_nt: TGTGCCAGCAGCTGGGGACAGCATTATAATTCACCCCTCCACTTT; clone_size: .; j_call: TRBJ1-6; v_call: TRBV5-4; d_call: TRBD1
cdr3_aa: CASSSPGLAGHEQFF; cdr3_nt: TGTGCCAGCAGCTCCCCGGGACTAGCGGGCCATGAGCAGTTCTTC; clone_size: .; j_call: TRBJ2-1; v_call: TRBV7-9; d_call: TRBD2
cdr3_aa: CASSPTAGGPATYEQYF; cdr3_nt: TGTGCCAGCAGCCCTACAGCGGGAGGACCCGCGACCTACGAGCAGTACTTC; clone_size: .; j_call: TRBJ2-7; v_call: TRBV11-2; d_call: TRBD2
cdr3_aa: CASSPDMYGYTF; cdr3_nt: TGCGCCAGCAGCCCAGACATGTATGGCTACACCTTC; clone_size: .; j_call: TRBJ1-2; v_call: TRBV5-1; d_call: .
cdr3_aa: CASSPLSGGNEQYF; cdr3_nt: TGTGCCAGCTCACCCCTGTCAGGGGGCAACGAGCAGTACTTC; clone_size: .; j_call: TRBJ2-7; v_call: TRBV18; d_call: TRBD1
cdr3_aa: CASSLGVLAGLGDTQYF; cdr3_nt: TGTGCCAGCAGCTTAGGGGTACTAGCGGGACTGGGAGATACGCAGTATTTT; clone_size: once; j_call: TRBJ2-3; v_call: TRBV7-2; d_call: TRBD2
cdr3_aa: CASSILDSPYEQYF; cdr3_nt: TGTGCCAGTAGTATACTGGACAGCCCCTACGAGCAGTACTTC; clone_size: .; j_call: TRBJ2-7; v_call: TRBV19; d_call: .
cdr3_aa: CATSDSTGTGGRKNIQYF; cdr3_nt: TGTGCCACCAGTGATTCCACCGGGACAGGGGGCCGCAAAAACATTCAGTACTTC; clone_size: .; j_call: TRBJ2-4; v_call: TRBV24-1; d_call: TRBD1
cdr3_aa: CASSTSGRLYTF; cdr3_nt: TGCGCCAGCAGCACCTCGGGACGACTCTACACCTTC; clone_size: .; j_call: TRBJ1-2; v_call: TRBV5-1; d_call: .
cdr3_aa: CASSLSTGKFGYTF; cdr3_nt: TGTGCCAGCAGTTTATCAACGGGGAAGTTTGGCTACACCTTC; clone_size: .; j_call: TRBJ1-2; v_call: TRBV28; d_call: .